One and the same sample provided the 20 T cell receptor beta chains below, sequenced in a study of control samples from healthy donors and cancer patients. Only in-frame clones appear in the TCRdb table, and some are missing; sequencing was by immunoSEQ multiplex PCR. This table has about 150,000 clones, about 94% appearing once. Material: blood. The receptors were gathered from a middle-aged man in good health.

J is TRBJ1-6 and V is TRBV5-1; the D gene is possibly TRBD1 (6 bases). Germline V gene lookup returns CDR1 SGHRS and CDR2 YFSETQ. This CDR3 spans 15 amino acids. V was pared by 4 bases and J by 4 bases, with 12 bases between. The CDR3 bases are TGCGCCAGCAGCCGCACCGGACAGTATAATTCACCCCTCCACTTT. Encoded protein: CASSRTGQYNSPLHF.

This clone has only one observation. Other nucleotide sequences from this sample produce the same CDR3. This chain uses TRBV19 with TRBJ1-1; the D gene is possibly TRBD1 (5 bases). V was clipped by 1 base and J by 5 bases, with 8 bases between them. Germline CDR1 is LNHDA and CDR2 is SQIVND (reference sequence). CDR3 length: 13 amino acids. CDR3 nucleotides: TGTGCCAGTAGTATAGGGGGGGTGACTGAAGCTTTCTTT. This gives the protein CASSIGGVTEAFF.

The rearrangement links TRBV6-5 to TRBJ1-4, with D unresolved. Per the germline V gene, CDR1 is MNHEY and CDR2 is SVGAGI. V lost 0 bases to trimming and J lost 8 bases, with 16 bases between them. The CDR3 is 16 residues long. CDR3 sequence reads: CASSYSWGSGSEKLFF. CDR3 bases: TGTGCCAGCAGTTACTCGTGGGGTTCCGGTTCCGAAAAACTGTTTTTT.

This clone was recorded only once. The rearrangement joins TRBV3-1 (or the pseudogene TRBV3-2) to TRBJ1-1; 7 bases are a match to TRBD1. Germline V gene data show CDR1 as LGHDT and CDR2 as YNNKEL (reference sequence). This CDR3 comprises 15 residues. V lost 4 bases and J lost 1; bases outside the gene matches: 6. CDR3 in amino acids: CASSLWRTGNTEAFF. In DNA, the CDR3 is TGTGCCAGCAGCCTCTGGAGGACAGGGAACACTGAAGCTTTCTTT.

The rearrangement joins TRBV9 to TRBJ1-2, with D unclear. Germline assignment: CDR1 SGDLS and CDR2 YYNGEE. V lost 1 base and J 4 bases, leaving 11 bases between the germline ends. The CDR3 has 14 residues. CDR3 bases: TGTGCCAGCAGCGTAAAGAGGGCAGGCTATGGCTACACCTTC. Protein product: CASSVKRAGYGYTF.

The genes are TRBV24-1 and TRBJ1-2; a possible D gene is TRBD1 (6 bases). V gave up 5 bases and J gave up 8 bases, with 14 bases separating them. This CDR3 has 13 residues. The germline gives CDR1 KGHDR, CDR2 SFDVKD. CDR3 DNA: TGTGCCACCAGTGTGGGGGCATCGCGGGGCTACACCTTC. This translates into CATSVGASRGYTF.

This rearrangement joins TRBV19 to TRBJ2-3, with 7 positions matching TRBD1. CDR3 length equals 12 residues. J gave up 12 bases and V 4 bases, and 7 bases lay outside the gene matches. The germline V gene encodes CDR1 LNHDA and CDR2 SQIVND (reference sequence). The CDR3 DNA follows: TGTGCCAGTAGTACACGGGACAGCCGCCAGTATTTT. It codes for CASSTRDSRQYF.

The chain recombines TRBV7-2 with TRBJ1-2; D not certain. Germline loops: CDR1 SGHTA, CDR2 FQGNSA. Between the trimmed V and J ends, which lost 4 bases and 2 bases, there was a span of 17 bases. The CDR3 is made up of 16 amino acids. DNA for the CDR3: TGTGCCAGCAGCTCTCCGGGCCGCCGGTTGAACTATGGCTACACCTTC. It yields the protein CASSSPGRRLNYGYTF.

This rearrangement joins TRBV5-1 to TRBJ1-1; D might be TRBD1 (6 bases). The CDR3 sequence is 14 residues long. Germline CDR1 reads SGHRS; CDR2 reads YFSETQ. Trimming removed 1 base at V and 3 bases at J, with 10 bases between. The CDR3 loop is CASSLYPGDTEAFF. The DNA for the CDR3 is TGCGCCAGCAGCTTGTATCCAGGGGACACTGAAGCTTTCTTT.

This chain connects TRBV7-8 to TRBJ2-1; TRBD1 aligns across 9 bases. Trimming at V came to 3 bases and at J to 6 bases, leaving 6 bases not matched to a gene. Per germline, CDR1 SGHVS and CDR2 FQNEAQ. The CDR3 spans 15 residues. CDR3 loop: CASSFIRTGANEQFF. The DNA of the CDR3 is TGTGCCAGCAGCTTCATCCGGACAGGGGCCAATGAGCAGTTCTTC.

In this sample, this clone turned up once. The V gene is TRBV11-2, the J gene TRBJ1-6; 8 bases map to TRBD1. V shed 1 base, J shed 7 bases, and the junction held 6 bases outside the gene matches. The CDR3 is made up of 16 amino acids. From germline, CDR1 is SGHAT and CDR2 FQNNGV. CDR3 bases: TGTGCCAGCAGCTTAGGGGCAGGGGGCGCGAATTCACCCCTCCACTTT. It yields the protein CASSLGAGGANSPLHF.

This rearrangement joins TRBV7-2 to TRBJ1-1; D uncertain. CDR1 is SGHTA, CDR2 FQGNSA, per germline. The CDR3 is made up of 14 amino acids. V lost 3 bases and J lost 1, with 9 bases in between. CDR3: CASSLTLGNTEAFF. The CDR3 nucleotides read TGTGCCAGCAGCTTGACTCTGGGGAACACTGAAGCTTTCTTT.

The chain recombines TRBV10-2 with TRBJ2-7; perhaps TRBD2 as D (7 bases). Germline CDR1 reads WSHSY; CDR2 reads SAAADI. V was pared by 3 bases and J by 5 bases, with 11 bases between. The CDR3 consists of 13 residues. The CDR3 protein is CASSDTGRDEQYF. The CDR3 nucleotides read TGCGCCAGCAGTGATACAGGGAGGGACGAGCAGTACTTC.

This chain joins TRBV28 and TRBJ1-5; possible D gene TRBD1, 6 bases. Germline loops: CDR1 MDHEN, CDR2 SYDVKM. Trimming left V 8 bases short and J 3 bases short, with 17 bases between. This CDR3 is 15 amino acids long. CDR3 DNA sequence: TGTGCCAGCGTTTCAGGGGTTGGATACAATCAGCCCCAGCATTTT. Its translation: CASVSGVGYNQPQHF.

The chain links TRBV27 to TRBJ1-2; 10 nucleotides line up with TRBD1. The V segment lost 5 bases and the J segment 4 bases; nucleotides outside the gene matches: 7. Per germline, CDR1 MNHEY and CDR2 SMNVEV (reference sequence). The CDR3 is 15 residues long. DNA for the CDR3: TGTGCCAGCAGTAGAGGGACAGGGGTTCTCTATGGCTACACCTTC. Translated: CASSRGTGVLYGYTF.

The gene calls are TRBV11-3 and TRBJ2-5, with 11 bases identical to TRBD2. The J segment lost 2 bases and the V segment lost 2 bases, leaving 10 bases of the junction unmatched. CDR1 is SGHNT, CDR2 YENEEA, per germline. CDR3 length: 18 residues. The CDR3 sequence: CASSLSSGGSFEQETQYF. The CDR3 region has the DNA TGTGCCAGCAGCTTATCTAGCGGGGGGTCTTTTGAGCAAGAGACCCAGTACTTC.

CDR3 residues: CASSLAMGGYTEAFF. In DNA form, the CDR3 reads TGCGCCAGCAGCTTGGCAATGGGGGGGTACACTGAAGCTTTCTTT. The chain is built from TRBV5-1 and TRBJ1-1; tentative D call: TRBD1 (5 bases). V gave up 0 bases and J gave up 3 bases, with 12 bases separating them. The CDR3 contains 15 residues. Germline V gene data show CDR1 as SGHRS and CDR2 as YFSETQ.

This chain joins TRBV7-9 and TRBJ2-6, with 8 positions matching TRBD1. CDR1 is SEHNR, CDR2 FQNEAQ, per germline (reference sequence). Germline trimming cut 5 bases from V and 0 bases from J; bases unmatched to any gene: 9. The CDR3 is 18 amino acids. CDR3 nucleotides: TGTGCCAGCAGCCATGCGGGACAGGCGCTCTCTGGGGCCAACGTCCTGACTTTC. Protein: CASSHAGQALSGANVLTF.

V gene TRBV10-2 combines with J gene TRBJ2-1, with D possibly being TRBD1 or TRBD2 (6 bases each). CDR3 length: 14 residues. The germline gives CDR1 WSHSY, CDR2 SAAADI. V lost 5 bases to trimming and J lost 2 bases, with 10 bases between them. The chain's CDR3 is CASSSGATYNEQFF. The CDR3 region has the DNA TGCGCCAGCAGTTCGGGGGCCACCTACAATGAGCAGTTCTTC.

The chain joins TRBV4-3 to TRBJ1-4; D remains unclear. Trimming removed 1 base from V and 0 bases from J, with 6 bases in between. The CDR3 is 15 amino acids. Per the germline V gene, CDR1 is LGHNA and CDR2 is YSLEER. The CDR3 sequence: CASSQVGTTNEKLFF. The CDR3 region has the DNA TGCGCCAGCAGCCAAGTGGGTACAACTAATGAAAAACTGTTTTTT.